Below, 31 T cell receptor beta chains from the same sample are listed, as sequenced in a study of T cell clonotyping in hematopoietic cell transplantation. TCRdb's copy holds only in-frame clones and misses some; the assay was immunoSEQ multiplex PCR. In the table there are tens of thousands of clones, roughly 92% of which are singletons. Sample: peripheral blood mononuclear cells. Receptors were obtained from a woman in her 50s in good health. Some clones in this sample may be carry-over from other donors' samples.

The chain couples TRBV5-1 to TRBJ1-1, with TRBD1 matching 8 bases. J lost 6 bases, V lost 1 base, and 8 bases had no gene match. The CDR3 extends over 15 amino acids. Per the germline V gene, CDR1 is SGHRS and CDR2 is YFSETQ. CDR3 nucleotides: TGCGCCAGCAGCTTGACAGGGGGGGTGGGCGCTGAAGCTTTCTTT. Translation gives CASSLTGGVGAEAFF.

The CDR3 spells CASSDRNTGELFF. The DNA of the CDR3 is TGTGCCAGCAGTGACAGGAACACCGGGGAGCTGTTTTTT. The chain recombines TRBV6-4 with TRBJ2-2; no clear D gene. Per germline, CDR1 MRHNA and CDR2 SNTAGT. V lost 2 bases to trimming and J lost 1 base, with 2 bases between them. The length of the CDR3 is 13 residues.

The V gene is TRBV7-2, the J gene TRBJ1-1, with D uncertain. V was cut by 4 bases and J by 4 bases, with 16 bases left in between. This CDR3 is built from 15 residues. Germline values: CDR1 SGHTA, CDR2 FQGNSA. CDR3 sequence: CASSSNRETGTEAFF. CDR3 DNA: TGTGCCAGCAGCTCTAACAGAGAGACGGGCACTGAAGCTTTCTTT.

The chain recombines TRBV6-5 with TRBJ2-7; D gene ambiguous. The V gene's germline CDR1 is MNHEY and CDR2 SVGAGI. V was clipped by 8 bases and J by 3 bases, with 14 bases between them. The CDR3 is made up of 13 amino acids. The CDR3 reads CASGSRDDYEQYF. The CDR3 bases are TGTGCCAGCGGGTCCCGAGACGACTACGAGCAGTACTTC.

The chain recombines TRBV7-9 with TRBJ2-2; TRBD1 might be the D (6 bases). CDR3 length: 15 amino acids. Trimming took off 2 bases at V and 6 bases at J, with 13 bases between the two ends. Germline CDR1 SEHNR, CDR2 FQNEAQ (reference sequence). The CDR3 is CASSLKGGLAGELFF. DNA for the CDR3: TGTGCCAGCAGCTTAAAAGGGGGTCTAGCCGGGGAGCTGTTTTTT.

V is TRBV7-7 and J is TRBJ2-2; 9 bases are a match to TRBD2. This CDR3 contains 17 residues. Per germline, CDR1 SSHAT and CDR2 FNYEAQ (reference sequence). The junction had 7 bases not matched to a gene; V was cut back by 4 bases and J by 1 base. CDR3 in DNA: TGTGCCAGCAGCTCTATCCTAGCGGGGAGGAACACCGGGGAGCTGTTTTTT. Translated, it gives CASSSILAGRNTGELFF.

CDR3 residues: CASSPTFYEQYF. The CDR3 DNA reads TGTGCCAGCAGTCCGACCTTCTACGAGCAGTACTTC. The V call is TRBV14, the J call TRBJ2-7; no definite D call. The V end was cut by 6 bases, the J end by 3 bases, with 9 bases between. Germline V lookup: CDR1 SGHDN, CDR2 FVKESK. The CDR3 consists of 12 residues.

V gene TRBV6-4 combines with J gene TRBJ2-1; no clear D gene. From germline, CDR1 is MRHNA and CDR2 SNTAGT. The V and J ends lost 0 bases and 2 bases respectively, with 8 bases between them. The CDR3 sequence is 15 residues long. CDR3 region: CASSDSAVPYNEQFF. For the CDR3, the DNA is TGTGCCAGCAGTGACTCCGCAGTCCCCTACAATGAGCAGTTCTTC.

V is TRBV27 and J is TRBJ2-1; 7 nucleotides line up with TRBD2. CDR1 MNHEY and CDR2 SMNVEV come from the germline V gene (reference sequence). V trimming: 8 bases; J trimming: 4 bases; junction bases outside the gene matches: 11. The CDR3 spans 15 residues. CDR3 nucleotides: TGTGCCAGCCGTAGGGGAGGGACTTATTACAATGAGCAGTTCTTC. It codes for CASRRGGTYYNEQFF.

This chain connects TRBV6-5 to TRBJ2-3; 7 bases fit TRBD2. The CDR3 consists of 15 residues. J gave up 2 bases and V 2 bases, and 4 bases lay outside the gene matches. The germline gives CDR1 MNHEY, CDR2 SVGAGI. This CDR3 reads CASSYQAGNTDTQYF. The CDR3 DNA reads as TGTGCCAGCAGTTACCAAGCGGGGAACACAGATACGCAGTATTTT.

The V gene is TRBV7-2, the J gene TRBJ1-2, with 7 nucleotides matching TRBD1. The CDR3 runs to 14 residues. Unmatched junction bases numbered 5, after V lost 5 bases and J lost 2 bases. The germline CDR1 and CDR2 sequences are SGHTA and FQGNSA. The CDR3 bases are TGTGCCAGCAGCCCCCGACAGGGAAACTATGGCTACACCTTC. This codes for CASSPRQGNYGYTF.

The CDR3 bases are TGCAGCGTTTCTTCAGGGGGCGTAACAGATACGCAGTATTTT. It specifies CSVSSGGVTDTQYF. The rearrangement uses TRBV29-1 and TRBJ2-3; 8 nucleotides line up with TRBD1. With 5 bases clipped from V and 3 bases from J, the junction kept 7 bases outside the gene matches. This CDR3 region has 14 residues. CDR1 and CDR2 from the germline V gene are SQVTM and ANQGSEA.

DNA of the CDR3: TGTGCCAGCAAGGGACAGGTGGGCACTGAAGCTTTCTTT. Protein product: CASKGQVGTEAFF. The gene calls are TRBV6-1 and TRBJ1-1; 8 bases align to TRBD1. With 7 bases clipped from V and 4 bases from J, the junction kept 5 bases outside the gene matches. CDR3 length: 13 residues. CDR1 MNHNS and CDR2 SASEGT come from the germline V gene.

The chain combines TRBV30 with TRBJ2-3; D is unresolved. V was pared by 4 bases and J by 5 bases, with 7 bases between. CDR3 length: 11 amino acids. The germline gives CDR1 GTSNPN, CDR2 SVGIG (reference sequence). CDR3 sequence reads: CAWTIGDTQYF. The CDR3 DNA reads TGTGCCTGGACAATCGGAGATACGCAGTATTTT.

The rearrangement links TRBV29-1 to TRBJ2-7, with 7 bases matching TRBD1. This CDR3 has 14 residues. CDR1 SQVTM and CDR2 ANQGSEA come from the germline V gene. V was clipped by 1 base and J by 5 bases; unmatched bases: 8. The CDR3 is CSVEAVTGRNEQYF. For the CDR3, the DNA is TGCAGCGTTGAAGCTGTGACAGGGCGGAACGAGCAGTACTTC.

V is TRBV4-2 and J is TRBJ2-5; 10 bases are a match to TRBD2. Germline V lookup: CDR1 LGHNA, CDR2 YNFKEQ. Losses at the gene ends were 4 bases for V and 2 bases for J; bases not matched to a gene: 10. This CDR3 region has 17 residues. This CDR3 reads CASSRGGSGGEQETQYF. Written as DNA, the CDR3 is TGTGCCAGCAGCCGTGGGGGGAGCGGGGGGGAACAAGAGACCCAGTACTTC.

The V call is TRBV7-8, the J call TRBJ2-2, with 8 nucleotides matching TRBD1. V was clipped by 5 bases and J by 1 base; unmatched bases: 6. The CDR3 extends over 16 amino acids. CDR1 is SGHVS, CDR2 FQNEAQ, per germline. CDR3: CASSQLDRGNTGELFF. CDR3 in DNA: TGTGCCAGCAGCCAGCTAGACAGGGGGAACACCGGGGAGCTGTTTTTT.

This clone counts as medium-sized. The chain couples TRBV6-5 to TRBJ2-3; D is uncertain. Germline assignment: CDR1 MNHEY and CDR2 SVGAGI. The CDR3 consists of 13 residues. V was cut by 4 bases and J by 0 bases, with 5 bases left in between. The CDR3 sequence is CASSLLSTDTQYF. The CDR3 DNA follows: TGTGCCAGCAGTTTACTCAGCACAGATACGCAGTATTTT.

The CDR3 loop is CASKSPYEGTYEQYF. The DNA of the CDR3 is TGTGCCAGCAAATCCCCCTATGAAGGGACCTACGAGCAGTACTTC. The chain links TRBV6-5 to TRBJ2-7, with D hard to call. The CDR3 is 15 residues long. In germline, CDR1 is MNHEY, CDR2 SVGAGI. V shed 7 bases and J shed 2 bases, with 18 bases lying between them.

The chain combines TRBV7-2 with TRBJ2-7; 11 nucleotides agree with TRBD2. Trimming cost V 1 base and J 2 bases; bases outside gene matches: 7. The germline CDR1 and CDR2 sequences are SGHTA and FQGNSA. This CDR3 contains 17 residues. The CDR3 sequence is CASSLGPTSGTPYEQYF. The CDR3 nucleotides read TGTGCCAGCAGCTTAGGGCCGACTAGCGGGACCCCCTACGAGCAGTACTTC. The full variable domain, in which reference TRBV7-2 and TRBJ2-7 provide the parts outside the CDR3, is GAGVSQSPSNKVTEKGKDVELRCDPISGHTALYWYRQSLGQGLEFLIYFQGNSAPDKSGLPSDRFSAERTGGSVSTLTIQRTQQEDSAVYLCASSLGPTSGTPYEQYFGPGTRLTVT.

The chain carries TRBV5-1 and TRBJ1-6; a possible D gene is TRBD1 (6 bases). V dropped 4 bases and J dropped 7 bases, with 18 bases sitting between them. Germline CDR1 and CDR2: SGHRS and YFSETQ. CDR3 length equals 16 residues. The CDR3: CASSPLPGQANSPLHF. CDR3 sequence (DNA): TGCGCCAGCAGCCCTCTACCGGGACAAGCAAATTCACCCCTCCACTTT.

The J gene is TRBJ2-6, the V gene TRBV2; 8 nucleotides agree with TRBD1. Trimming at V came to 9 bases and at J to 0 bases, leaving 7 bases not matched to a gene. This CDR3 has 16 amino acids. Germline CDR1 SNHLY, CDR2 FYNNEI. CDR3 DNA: TGTGCCAGAAATCAGGGGGCCGTCTCTGGGGCCAACGTCCTGACTTTC. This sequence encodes CARNQGAVSGANVLTF.

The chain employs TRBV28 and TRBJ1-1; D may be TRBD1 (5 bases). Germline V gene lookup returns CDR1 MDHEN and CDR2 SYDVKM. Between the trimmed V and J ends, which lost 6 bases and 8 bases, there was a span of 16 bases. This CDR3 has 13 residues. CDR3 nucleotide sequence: TGTGCCAGCAGATTTCAGATGCCAGGGGAAGCTTTCTTT. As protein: CASRFQMPGEAFF.

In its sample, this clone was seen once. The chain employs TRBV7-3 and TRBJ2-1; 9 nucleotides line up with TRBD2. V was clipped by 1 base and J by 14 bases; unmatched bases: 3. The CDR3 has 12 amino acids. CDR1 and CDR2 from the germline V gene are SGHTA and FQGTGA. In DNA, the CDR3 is TGTGCCAGCAGCTTAAGGCGGGGGGGCAAGTTCTTC. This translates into CASSLRRGGKFF. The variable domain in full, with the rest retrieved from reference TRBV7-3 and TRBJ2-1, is GAGVSQTPSNKVTEKGKYVELRCDPISGHTALYWYRQSLGQGPEFLIYFQGTGAADDSGLPNDRFFAVRPEGSVSTLKIQRTERGDSAVYLCASSLRRGGKFFGPGTRLTVL.

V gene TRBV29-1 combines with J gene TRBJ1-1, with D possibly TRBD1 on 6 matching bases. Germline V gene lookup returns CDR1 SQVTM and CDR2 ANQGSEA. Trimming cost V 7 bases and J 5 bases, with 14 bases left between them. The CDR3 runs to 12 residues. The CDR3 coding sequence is TGCAGCGCCCCAAGCCAGGGGACTGAAGCTTTCTTT. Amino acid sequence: CSAPSQGTEAFF.

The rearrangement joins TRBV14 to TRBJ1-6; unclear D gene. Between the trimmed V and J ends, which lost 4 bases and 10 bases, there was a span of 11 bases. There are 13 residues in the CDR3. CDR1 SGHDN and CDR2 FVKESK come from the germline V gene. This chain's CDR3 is CASSPNLESPLHF. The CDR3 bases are TGTGCCAGCAGCCCAAACTTGGAGTCACCCCTCCACTTT.

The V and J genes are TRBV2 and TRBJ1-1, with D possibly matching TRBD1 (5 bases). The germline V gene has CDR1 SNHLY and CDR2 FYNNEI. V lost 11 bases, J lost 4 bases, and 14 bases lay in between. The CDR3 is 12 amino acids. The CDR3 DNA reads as TGTGCCGGGGGGATTTTGGGCACTGAAGCTTTCTTT. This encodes CAGGILGTEAFF.

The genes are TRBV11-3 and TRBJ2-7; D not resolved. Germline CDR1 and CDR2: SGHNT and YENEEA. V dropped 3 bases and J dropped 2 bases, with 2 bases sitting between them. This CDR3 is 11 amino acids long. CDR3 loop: CASSFTYEQYF. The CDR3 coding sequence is TGTGCCAGCAGCTTTACCTACGAGCAGTACTTC.

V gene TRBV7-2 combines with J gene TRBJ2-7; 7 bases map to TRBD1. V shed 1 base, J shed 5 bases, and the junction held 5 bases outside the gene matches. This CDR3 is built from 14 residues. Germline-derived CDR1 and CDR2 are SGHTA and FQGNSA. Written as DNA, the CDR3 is TGTGCCAGCAGCTTAGGAATAGGGGGCCACGAGCAGTACTTC. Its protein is CASSLGIGGHEQYF.

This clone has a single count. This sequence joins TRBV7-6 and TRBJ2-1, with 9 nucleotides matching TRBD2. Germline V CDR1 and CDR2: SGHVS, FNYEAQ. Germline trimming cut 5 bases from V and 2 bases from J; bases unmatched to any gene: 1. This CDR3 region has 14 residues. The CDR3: CASSPSGTYNEQFF. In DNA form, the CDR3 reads TGTGCCAGCAGCCCTAGCGGGACCTACAATGAGCAGTTCTTC.

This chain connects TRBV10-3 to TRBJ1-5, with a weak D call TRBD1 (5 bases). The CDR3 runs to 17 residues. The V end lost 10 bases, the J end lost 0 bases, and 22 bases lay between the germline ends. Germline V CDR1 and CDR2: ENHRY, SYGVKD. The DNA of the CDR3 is TGTGCCACCTCCGGACACCAAGGAACCAATAGCAATCAGCCCCAGCATTTT. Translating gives CATSGHQGTNSNQPQHF.